This T cell receptor beta chain derives from a study of T cells in Graves' hyperthyroidism and ophthalmopathy. Among the patients, aged 18 to 65, hyperthyroidism was newly diagnosed and had lasted under 2 months. Patients with uncontrolled infections, other autoimmune diseases, pregnancy or lactation were excluded. This clonotype was detected many times. This CDR3 is built from 14 residues. Deletions cut 3 bases from V and 8 bases from J, with 14 bases between. CDR1 and CDR2 (germline): SEHNR, FQNEAQ (reference sequence). RNA transcripts provided the source from which TCR beta CDR3 regions were amplified. TCR CDR3 underwent first-round RT-PCR with the HTBI primer set. TCRdb reprocessed the multiplex PCR reads with MiXCR, giving one entry per CDR3 protein. The sample contains about 290,000 distinct CDR3 sequences, about an eighth of which appear only once.

Sequencing was done on a sample of blood. This chain joins TRBV7-9 and TRBJ2-1, with D perhaps matching TRBD1 or TRBD2 (5 bases each). This clonotype was sampled from a woman in her 30s with Graves' hyperthyroidism that later progressed to Graves' ophthalmopathy. CDR3 protein: CASSFGAGSDEQFF. The CDR3 DNA reads as TGTGCCAGCAGCTTTGGTGCAGGGAGCGATGAGCAGTTCTTC.